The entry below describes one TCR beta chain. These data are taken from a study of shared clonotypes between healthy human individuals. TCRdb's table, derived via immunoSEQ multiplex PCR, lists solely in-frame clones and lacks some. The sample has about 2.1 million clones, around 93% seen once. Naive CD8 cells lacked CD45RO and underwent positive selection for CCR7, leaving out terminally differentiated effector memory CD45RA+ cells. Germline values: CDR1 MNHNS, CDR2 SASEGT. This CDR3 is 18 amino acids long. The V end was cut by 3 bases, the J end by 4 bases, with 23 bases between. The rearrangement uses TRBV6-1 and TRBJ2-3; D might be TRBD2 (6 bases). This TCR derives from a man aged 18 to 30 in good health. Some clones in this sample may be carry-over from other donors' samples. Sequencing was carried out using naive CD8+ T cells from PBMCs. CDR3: CASSDRTAGGIRADTQYF. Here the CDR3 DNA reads TGTGCCAGCAGTGATAGGACGGCAGGCGGGATAAGAGCAGATACGCAGTATTTT.